This T cell receptor beta chain is drawn from a study of post-analysis software for immune sequencing data. Notes on the study in general: With TRBV5-6, TRBV5-1 and TRBV20-1 included, about 5 TRBV segments were more frequent in patients than in controls.

Tagging with unique molecular identifiers was a feature of the TCR beta cDNA libraries. From the PCR reads, TCRdb called clonotypes with MiXCR, one entry per CDR3 protein. The table records 380,000 or so distinct CDR3 sequences, about a third of them present only once. Concerning this clonotype itself: Its antigen is undetermined.

This CDR3 has 14 residues. J lost 3 bases, V lost 5 bases, and 7 bases had no gene match. Germline CDR1 MNHNS, CDR2 SASEGT. The chain joins TRBV6-1 to TRBJ2-7; 7 nucleotides align to TRBD1. This clonotype was obtained from a girl aged 5-17 years with multiple sclerosis. The sample was blood. CDR3 residues: CASSIRDRYYEQYF. The CDR3 nucleotides are TGTGCCAGCAGTATTAGGGACAGATACTACGAGCAGTACTTC.